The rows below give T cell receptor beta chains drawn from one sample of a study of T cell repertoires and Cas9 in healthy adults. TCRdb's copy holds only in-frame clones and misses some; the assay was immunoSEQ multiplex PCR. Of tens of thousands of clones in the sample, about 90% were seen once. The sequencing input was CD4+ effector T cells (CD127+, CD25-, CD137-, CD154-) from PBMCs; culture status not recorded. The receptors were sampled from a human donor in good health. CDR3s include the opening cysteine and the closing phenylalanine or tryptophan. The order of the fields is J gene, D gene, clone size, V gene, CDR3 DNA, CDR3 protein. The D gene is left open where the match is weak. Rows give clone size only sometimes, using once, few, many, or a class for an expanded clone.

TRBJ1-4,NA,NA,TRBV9,TGTGCCAGCAGTGCGCGGGGCAGGAATGAAAAACTGTTTTTT,CASSARGRNEKLFF
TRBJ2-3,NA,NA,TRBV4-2,TGTGCCAGCAGCCAAGATTTCCAGGGTAGCACAGATACGCAGTATTTT,CASSQDFQGSTDTQYF
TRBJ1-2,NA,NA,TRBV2,TGTGCCAGCAGGGGGGCTAACTATGGCTACACCTTC,CASRGANYGYTF
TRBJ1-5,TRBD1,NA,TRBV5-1,TGCGCCAGCAGCCCGGGACAGGGGGCCAATCAGCCCCAGCATTTT,CASSPGQGANQPQHF
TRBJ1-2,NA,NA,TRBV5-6,TGTGCCAGCAGCTTGGCAGGGGTAGATGGCTACACCTTC,CASSLAGVDGYTF
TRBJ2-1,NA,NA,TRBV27,TGTGCCAGCAGTTTATTGTCCGGGACCTCAGGCAATGAGCAGTTCTTC,CASSLLSGTSGNEQFF
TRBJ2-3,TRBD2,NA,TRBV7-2,TGTGCCAGCAGCTCTGCCGGGGCGGGAGGGCCGGTGATGGCAGATACGCAGTATTTT,CASSSAGAGGPVMADTQYF
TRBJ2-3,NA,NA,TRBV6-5,TGTGCCAGCAGTTCCGCAGATACGCAGTATTTT,CASSSADTQYF
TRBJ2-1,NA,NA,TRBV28,TGTGCCAGCCGGAGGGAAGCCTACAATGAGCAGTTCTTC,CASRREAYNEQFF
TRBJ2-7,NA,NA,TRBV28,TGTGCCAGCAGTTTATCTGACAGATTCTACGAGCAGTACTTC,CASSLSDRFYEQYF
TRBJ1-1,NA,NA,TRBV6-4,TGTGCCAGCATACAAGACGGAGGGGACACTGAAGCTTTCTTT,CASIQDGGDTEAFF
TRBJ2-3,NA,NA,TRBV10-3,TGTGCCATCAGTGATTCAGGGGCGCGTAGCACAGATACGCAGTATTTT,CAISDSGARSTDTQYF
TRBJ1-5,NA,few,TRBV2,TGTGCCACCGGATATAATCCGGGACAGCCCCAGCATTTT,CATGYNPGQPQHF
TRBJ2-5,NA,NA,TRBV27,TGTGCCAGCGGAAATTTAGGAGAGACCCAGTACTTC,CASGNLGETQYF
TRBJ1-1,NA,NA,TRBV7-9,TGTGCCAGCAGCCTAGTCCAGGGGACTGAAGCTTTCTTT,CASSLVQGTEAFF
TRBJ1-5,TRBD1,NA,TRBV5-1,TGCGCCAGCAGCGAGACAGGGGTTCAGCCCCAGCATTTT,CASSETGVQPQHF
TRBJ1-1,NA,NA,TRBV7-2,TGTGCCAGCAGCTTATTTACAGAAATGAACACTGAAGCTTTCTTT,CASSLFTEMNTEAFF
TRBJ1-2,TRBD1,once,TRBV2,TGTGCCAGCACTGAGGGAAAGGACAGGGTGGATGGCTACACCTTC,CASTEGKDRVDGYTF
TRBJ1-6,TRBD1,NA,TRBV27,TGTGCCAGCAGTTCGGGACAGCTTGATAATTCACCCCTCCACTTT,CASSSGQLDNSPLHF
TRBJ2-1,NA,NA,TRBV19,TGTGCCAGTAGTGTCCCGCCCAATGAGCAGTTCTTC,CASSVPPNEQFF
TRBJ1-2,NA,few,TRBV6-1,TGTGCCAGCAGTGAAGTGCGGGGCTATGGCTACACCTTC,CASSEVRGYGYTF
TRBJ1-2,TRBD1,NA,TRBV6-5,TGTGCCAGCAGATTGGACAGGAAGAACTATGGCTACACCTTC,CASRLDRKNYGYTF
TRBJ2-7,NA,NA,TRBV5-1,TGCGCCAGCAGCTTGAGGGGAGGGGGCCAGGGCCGTTACGAGCAGTACTTC,CASSLRGGGQGRYEQYF
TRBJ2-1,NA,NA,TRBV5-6,TGTGCCAGCAGCTTCGCGGGGTTAAAGAATGAGCAGTTCTTC,CASSFAGLKNEQFF
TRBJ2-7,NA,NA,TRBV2,TGTGCCAGCAGTGAAGGCCCTGGGTACGAGCAGTACTTC,CASSEGPGYEQYF
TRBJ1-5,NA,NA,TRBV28,TGTGCCAGCCTACCGGGTGAACGGGACAATCAGCCCCAGCATTTT,CASLPGERDNQPQHF
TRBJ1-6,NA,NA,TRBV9,TGTGCCAGCAGCGTAGTGGGTGGGGCAGGCCCACCCCTCCACTTT,CASSVVGGAGPPLHF
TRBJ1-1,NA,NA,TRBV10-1,TGCGCCAGCAGCGTTAATAAGAACACTGAAGCTTTCTTT,CASSVNKNTEAFF
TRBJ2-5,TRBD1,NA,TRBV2,TGTGCCGGACAAGGACAGGGACAAGAGACCCAGTACTTC,CAGQGQGQETQYF
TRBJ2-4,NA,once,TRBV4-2,TGTGCCAGCAGCCAAGAACCGGGAGCCAAAAACATTCAGTACTTC,CASSQEPGAKNIQYF
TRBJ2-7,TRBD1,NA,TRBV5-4,TGTGCCAGCAGCATAGACAGGGTTGGGGAGCAGTACTTC,CASSIDRVGEQYF
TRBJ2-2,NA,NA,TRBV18,TGTGCCAGCTCCCCCGGACAGACGAACACCGGGGAGCTGTTTTTT,CASSPGQTNTGELFF
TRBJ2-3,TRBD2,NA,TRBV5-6,TGTGCCAGCAGCCGGCGGGTAGCGGGGGGAGCAGATACGCAGTATTTT,CASSRRVAGGADTQYF
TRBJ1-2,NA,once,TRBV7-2,TGTGCCAGCAGCACACAGGGTCTAGGTGGGAATGGCTACACCTTC,CASSTQGLGGNGYTF
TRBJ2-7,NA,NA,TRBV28,TGTGCCAGCAGTTTATTGGGGGACGAGCAGTACTTC,CASSLLGDEQYF
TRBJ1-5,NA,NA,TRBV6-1,TGTGCCAGCAGTCCCGGGGGGCACAATCAGCCCCAGCATTTT,CASSPGGHNQPQHF
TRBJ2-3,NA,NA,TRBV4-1,TGCGCCAGCAGCCCCCTCGACAGGTTCTTACCAGATACGCAGTATTTT,CASSPLDRFLPDTQYF
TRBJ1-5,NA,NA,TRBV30,TGTGCCTGGAGTTCAGGGAGCAATCAGCCCCAGCATTTT,CAWSSGSNQPQHF
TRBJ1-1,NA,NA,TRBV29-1,TGCAGCGTTCTCCAGAACACTGAAGCTTTCTTT,CSVLQNTEAFF
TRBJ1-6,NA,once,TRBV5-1,TGCGCCAGCAGCCAGTGGATAGGGAATTCACCCCTCCACTTT,CASSQWIGNSPLHF
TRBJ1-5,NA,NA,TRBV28,TGTGCCAGCAACGCCCCGGGGGGCGCCAATCAGCCCCAGCATTTT,CASNAPGGANQPQHF
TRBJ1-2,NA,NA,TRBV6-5,TGTGCCAGCAGTATGCGAGGAGTTAGTGGCTACACCTTC,CASSMRGVSGYTF
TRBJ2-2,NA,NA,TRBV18,TGTGCCAGCTCACCCCGAGGGGCCGGGGAGCTGTTTTTT,CASSPRGAGELFF
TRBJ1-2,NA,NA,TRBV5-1,TGCGCCAGCAGCTTGGGATTTAGATCGACATCATGGAACTATGGCTACACCTTC,CASSLGFRSTSWNYGYTF
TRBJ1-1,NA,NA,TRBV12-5,TGTGCTAGTGGTTTGGAATCGATACAGCTTAACACTGAAGCTTTCTTT,CASGLESIQLNTEAFF
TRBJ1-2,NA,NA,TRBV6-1,TGTGCCAGCAGTGAAGGGGAGTATGGCTACACCTTC,CASSEGEYGYTF